The rows below give T cell receptor beta chains drawn from one sample of a study of immune cell composition in non-small cell lung cancer. The assay was immunoSEQ multiplex PCR, and TCRdb's table has in-frame clones only and misses some. The table lists 4,000 to 5,500 clones, 83% of them singletons, with over 9.5% in the top ten. The material sequenced was lung tumor tissue. These receptor sequences come from a human donor with non-small cell lung cancer. Both conserved end residues are part of each CDR3. Fields, in order: V gene, clone size, D gene, J gene, CDR3 DNA, CDR3 protein. The D gene is left open where the match is weak. Size is stated for part of the rows, as once, few or many counts, or as a class when the clone is expanded.

>TRBV6-6|.|.|TRBJ1-4
TGTGCCAGCAGTTACGAGGGCGGGGAACTGTTTTTT
CASSYEGGELFF
>TRBV7-2|.|.|TRBJ2-3
TGTGCCAGCAGCTCCTCAGTGGGTACTAGCACAGATACGCAGTATTTT
CASSSSVGTSTDTQYF
>TRBV7-9|.|.|TRBJ2-7
TGTGCCAGCAGCTTAAGAGGGGGATACGAGCAGTACTTC
CASSLRGGYEQYF
>TRBV25-1|.|.|TRBJ2-3
TGTGCCAGCAGTGCGGGGGATACGCAGTATTTT
CASSAGDTQYF
>TRBV14|.|.|TRBJ2-5
TGTGCCAGCAGCCGAGGTGACAGAGTCCAAGAGACCCAGTACTTC
CASSRGDRVQETQYF
>TRBV4-3|.|TRBD2|TRBJ2-3
TGCGCCAGCAGCCAAGGACAACTAGCGGGGGGCACAGATACGCAGTATTTT
CASSQGQLAGGTDTQYF
>TRBV5-5|once|.|TRBJ1-2
TGTGCCAGCAGCCAAGTAGGAGGGGGGTACTATGGCTACACCTTC
CASSQVGGGYYGYTF
>TRBV5-1|.|TRBD2|TRBJ2-5
TGCGCCAGCAGAGTTCCCGGACTAGCAATGGAGACCCAGTACTTC
CASRVPGLAMETQYF
>TRBV4-1|few|TRBD2|TRBJ2-1
TGCGCCAGCAGCCCTCAGCGGGGAGACAATGAGCAGTTCTTC
CASSPQRGDNEQFF
>TRBV5-1|.|.|TRBJ2-5
TGCGCCAGCAGCTCCCTTGACACCCAAGAGACCCAGTACTTC
CASSSLDTQETQYF
>TRBV5-5|.|TRBD1|TRBJ1-2
TGTGCCAGCAGCTTGGGGGGACAGGCGAGCTATGGCTACACCTTC
CASSLGGQASYGYTF
>TRBV6-6|.|.|TRBJ2-1
TGTGCCAGCAGTTACGGGATTTGGGGCCGGGGGAATGAGCAGTTCTTC
CASSYGIWGRGNEQFF
>TRBV10-3|once|.|TRBJ2-5
TGTGCCATCAGCCCCGATCCAGGGAATGTAGCTCAAGAGACCCAGTACTTC
CAISPDPGNVAQETQYF
>TRBV11-1|.|TRBD2|TRBJ2-4
TGTGCCAGCAGCCTCCAATGGGCTAGCGGGAAAAACATTCAGTACTTC
CASSLQWASGKNIQYF
>TRBV5-8|once|.|TRBJ1-2
TGTGCCAGCAGCTTGCGCGGTCCCGCTAACTATGGCTACACCTTC
CASSLRGPANYGYTF
>TRBV7-2|few|TRBD2|TRBJ2-3
TGTGCCAGCAGCTTCGGCGGGGGACCCAGAGATACGCAGTATTTT
CASSFGGGPRDTQYF
>TRBV29-1|.|.|TRBJ1-3
TGCAGCACACAAACGGGAAACACCATATATTTT
CSTQTGNTIYF
>TRBV19|.|.|TRBJ1-3
TGTGCCAGTAGCCCGGATTTCTCTGGAAACACCATATATTTT
CASSPDFSGNTIYF
>TRBV27|.|.|TRBJ2-2
TGTGCCAGCACCTTACTGTCAGGGACCGGGGAGCTGTTTTTT
CASTLLSGTGELFF